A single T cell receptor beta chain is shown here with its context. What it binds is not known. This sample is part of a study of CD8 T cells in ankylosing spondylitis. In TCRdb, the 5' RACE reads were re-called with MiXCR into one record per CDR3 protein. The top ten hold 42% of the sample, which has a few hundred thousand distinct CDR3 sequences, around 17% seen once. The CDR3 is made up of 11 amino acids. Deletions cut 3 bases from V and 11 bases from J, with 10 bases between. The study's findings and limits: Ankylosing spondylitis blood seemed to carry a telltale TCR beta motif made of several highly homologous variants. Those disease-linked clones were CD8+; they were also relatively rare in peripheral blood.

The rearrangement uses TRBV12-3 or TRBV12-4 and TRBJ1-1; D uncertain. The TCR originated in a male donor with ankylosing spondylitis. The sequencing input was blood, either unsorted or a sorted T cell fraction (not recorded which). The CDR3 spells CASSFGVDAFF. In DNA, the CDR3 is TGTGCCAGCAGTTTTGGGGTCGACGCTTTCTTT.